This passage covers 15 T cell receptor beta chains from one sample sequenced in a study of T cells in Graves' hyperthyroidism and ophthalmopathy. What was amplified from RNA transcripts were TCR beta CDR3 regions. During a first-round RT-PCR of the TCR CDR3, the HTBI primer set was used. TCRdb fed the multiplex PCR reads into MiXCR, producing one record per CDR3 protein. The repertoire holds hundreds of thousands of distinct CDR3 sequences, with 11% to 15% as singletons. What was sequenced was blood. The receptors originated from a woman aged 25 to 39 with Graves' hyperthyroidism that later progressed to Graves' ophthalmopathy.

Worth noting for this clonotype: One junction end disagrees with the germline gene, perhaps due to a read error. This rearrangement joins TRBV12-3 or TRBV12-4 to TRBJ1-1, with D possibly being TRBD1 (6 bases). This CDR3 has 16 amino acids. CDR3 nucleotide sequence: TGTGCCAGCAGTTTCGTCATGGGGGGCGGGAGCACTGGAGCTTTCTTT. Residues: CASSFVMGGGSTGAFF.

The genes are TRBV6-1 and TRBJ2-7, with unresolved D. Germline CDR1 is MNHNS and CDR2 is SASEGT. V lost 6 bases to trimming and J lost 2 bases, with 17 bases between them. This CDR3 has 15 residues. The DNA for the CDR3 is TGTGCCAGCAGCCCTGGGTGGTCAGGAGCCTACGAGCAGTACTTC. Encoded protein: CASSPGWSGAYEQYF.

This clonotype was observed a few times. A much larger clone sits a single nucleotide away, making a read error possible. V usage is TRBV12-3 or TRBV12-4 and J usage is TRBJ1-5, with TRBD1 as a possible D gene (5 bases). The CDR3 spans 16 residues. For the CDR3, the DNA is TGTGCCAGCAGTTCCTTCGGGAGGGGAAGCAATCAGCTCCAGCATTTT. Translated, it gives CASSSFGRGSNQLQHF.

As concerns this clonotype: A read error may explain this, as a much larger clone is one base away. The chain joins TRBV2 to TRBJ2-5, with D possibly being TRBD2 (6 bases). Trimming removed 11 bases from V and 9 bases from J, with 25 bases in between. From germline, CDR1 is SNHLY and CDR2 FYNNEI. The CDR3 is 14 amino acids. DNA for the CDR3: TGTGCCGGCGGCTCCGGACTACCACCGGAGGCCCAGTACTTC. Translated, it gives CAGGSGLPPEAQYF.

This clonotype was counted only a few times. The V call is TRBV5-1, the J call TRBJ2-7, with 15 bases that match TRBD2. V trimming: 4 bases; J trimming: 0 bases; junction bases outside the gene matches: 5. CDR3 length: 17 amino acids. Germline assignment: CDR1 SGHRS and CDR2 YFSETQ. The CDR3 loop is CASSRTGLAGGSYEQYF. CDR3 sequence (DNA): TGCGCCAGCAGCAGGACGGGACTAGCGGGAGGCTCCTACGAGCAGTACTTC.

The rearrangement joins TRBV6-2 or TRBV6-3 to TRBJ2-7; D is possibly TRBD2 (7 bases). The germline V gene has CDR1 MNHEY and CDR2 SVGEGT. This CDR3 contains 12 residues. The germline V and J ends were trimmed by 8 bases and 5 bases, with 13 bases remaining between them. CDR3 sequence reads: CASSGGYDEQYF. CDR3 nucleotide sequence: TGTGCCAGCTCGGGGGGCTACGACGAGCAGTACTTC.

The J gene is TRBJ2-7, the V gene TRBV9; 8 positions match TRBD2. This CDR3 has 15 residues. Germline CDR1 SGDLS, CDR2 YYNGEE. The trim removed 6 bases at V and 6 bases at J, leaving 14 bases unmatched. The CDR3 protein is CASTLGRGGLSEQYF. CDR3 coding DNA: TGTGCCAGCACCCTCGGGAGGGGGGGGCTGAGCGAGCAGTACTTC.

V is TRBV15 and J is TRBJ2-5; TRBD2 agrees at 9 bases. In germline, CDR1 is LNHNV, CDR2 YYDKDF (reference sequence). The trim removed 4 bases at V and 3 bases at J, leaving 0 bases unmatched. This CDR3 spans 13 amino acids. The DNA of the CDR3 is TGTGCCACCAGCACTAGCGGGGAAGAGACCCAGTACTTC. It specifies CATSTSGEETQYF.

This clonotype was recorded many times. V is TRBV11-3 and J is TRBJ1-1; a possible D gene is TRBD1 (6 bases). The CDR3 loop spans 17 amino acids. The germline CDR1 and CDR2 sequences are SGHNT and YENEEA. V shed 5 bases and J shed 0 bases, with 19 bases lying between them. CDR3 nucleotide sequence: TGTGCCAGCAGCGTAGGCCGGGACACCTACATGAACACTGAAGCTTTCTTT. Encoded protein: CASSVGRDTYMNTEAFF.

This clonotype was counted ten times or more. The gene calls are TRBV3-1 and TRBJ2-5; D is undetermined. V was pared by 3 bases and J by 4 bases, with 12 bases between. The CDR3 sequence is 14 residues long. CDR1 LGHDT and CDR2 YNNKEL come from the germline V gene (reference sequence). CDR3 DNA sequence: TGTGCCAGCAGCCAGACGGTTATAGGAGAGACCCAGTACTTC. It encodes CASSQTVIGETQYF.

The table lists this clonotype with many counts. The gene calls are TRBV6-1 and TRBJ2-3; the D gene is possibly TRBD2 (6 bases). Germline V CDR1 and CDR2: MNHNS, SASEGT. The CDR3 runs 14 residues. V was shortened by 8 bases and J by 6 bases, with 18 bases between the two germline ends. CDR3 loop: CASFEVVGGDTQYF. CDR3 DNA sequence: TGTGCCAGCTTTGAGGTGGTTGGAGGGGATACGCAGTATTTT.

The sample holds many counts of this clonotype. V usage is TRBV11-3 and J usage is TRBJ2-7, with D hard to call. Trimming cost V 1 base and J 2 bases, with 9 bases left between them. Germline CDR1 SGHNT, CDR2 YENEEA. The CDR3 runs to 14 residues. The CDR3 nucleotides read TGTGCCAGCAGCTTAGGAGTTACGACCTACGAGCAGTACTTC. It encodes CASSLGVTTYEQYF. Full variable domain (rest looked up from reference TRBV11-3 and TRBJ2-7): EAGVVQSPRYKIIEKKQPVAFWCNPISGHNTLYWYLQNLGQGPELLIRYENEEAVDDSQLPKDRFSAERLKGVDSTLKIQPAELGDSAVYLCASSLGVTTYEQYFGPGTRLTVT.

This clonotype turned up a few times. As DNA, the CDR3 is TGTGCCAGCAGTTACCCCTCCCCACGAGAAGCGGGAGGTAATGAGCAGTTCTTC. This codes for CASSYPSPREAGGNEQFF. The V and J genes are TRBV6-5 and TRBJ2-1; TRBD2 matches at 9 bases. Trimming cost V 2 bases and J 7 bases; bases outside gene matches: 15. The CDR3 contains 18 residues. CDR1 is MNHEY, CDR2 SVGAGI, per germline.

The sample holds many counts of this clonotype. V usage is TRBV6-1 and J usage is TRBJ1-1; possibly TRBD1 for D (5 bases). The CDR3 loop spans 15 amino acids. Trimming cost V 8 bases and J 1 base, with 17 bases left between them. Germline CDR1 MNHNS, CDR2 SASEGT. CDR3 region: CASPFSGDSNTEAFF. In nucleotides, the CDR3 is TGTGCCAGCCCTTTTTCCGGGGACTCGAACACTGAAGCTTTCTTT.

Here the CDR3 reads CASSSSLRERYYNEQFF. DNA for the CDR3: TGTGCCAGCAGCTCCTCGTTGCGGGAGAGGTACTACAATGAGCAGTTCTTC. This chain joins TRBV7-9 and TRBJ2-1; 7 bases map to TRBD2. From germline, CDR1 is SEHNR and CDR2 FQNEAQ (reference sequence). The length of the CDR3 is 17 residues. The V and J ends lost 4 bases and 3 bases, in that order; junction bases with no gene match: 12.